The clone carrying this T cell receptor (beta chain) was observed a few times. This sample was included in a study of blood T cell repertoires in COVID-19. Clinical history as reported by participants underpinned cohort assignment. The CDR3 covers 18 residues. V lost 7 bases and J lost 1, with 22 bases in between. Germline CDR1 is KGHSH and CDR2 is LQKENI. Per the original methods: Estimated nucleated cell counts came from reference gene primer amplification. Profiling relied on immunoSEQ multiplex PCR, and the TCRdb table lists in-frame clones only, not all of them. V, J and clone size are those of that table, while D and trimming were read from the DNA. The sample has 100,000 to 150,000 clones, under 90% seen once; the top ten hold 2% to 3%.

Sequenced: PBMCs or T cells enriched from blood (not recorded which). The sequence was collected from a man between 35 and 55 years old with acute COVID-19. The chain joins TRBV18 to TRBJ1-4; TRBD1 is a possible D gene (6 bases). CDR3 coding DNA: TGTGCCAGCTTCGGGCCAAGCAGGGGAGAAGAAACTAATGAAAAACTGTTTTTT. This codes for CASFGPSRGEETNEKLFF. Combining the CDR3 with reference TRBV18 and TRBJ1-4 gives the whole variable domain NAGVMQNPRHLVRRRGQEARLRCSPMKGHSHVYWYRQLPEEGLKFMVYLQKENIIDESGMPKERFSAEFPKEGPSILRIQQVVRGDSAAYFCASFGPSRGEETNEKLFFGSGTQLSVL.